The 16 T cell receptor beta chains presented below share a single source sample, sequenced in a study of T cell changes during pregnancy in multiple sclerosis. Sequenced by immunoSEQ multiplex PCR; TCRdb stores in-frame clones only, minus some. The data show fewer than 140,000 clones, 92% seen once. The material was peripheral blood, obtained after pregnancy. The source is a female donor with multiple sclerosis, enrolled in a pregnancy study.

The CDR3 protein is CATGQGHYGYTF. CDR3 sequence (DNA): TGTGCCACAGGACAGGGTCACTATGGCTACACCTTC. This rearrangement joins TRBV28 to TRBJ1-2; 8 bases agree with TRBD1. Germline CDR1 and CDR2: MDHEN and SYDVKM. The CDR3 covers 12 residues. Unmatched junction bases numbered 4, after V lost 10 bases and J lost 3 bases.

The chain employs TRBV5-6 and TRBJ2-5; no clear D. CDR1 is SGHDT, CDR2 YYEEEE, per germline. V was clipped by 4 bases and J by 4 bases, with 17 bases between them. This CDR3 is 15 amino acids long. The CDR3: CASSPRPGRPETQYF. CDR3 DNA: TGTGCCAGCAGCCCCCGGCCCGGCAGGCCAGAGACCCAGTACTTC.

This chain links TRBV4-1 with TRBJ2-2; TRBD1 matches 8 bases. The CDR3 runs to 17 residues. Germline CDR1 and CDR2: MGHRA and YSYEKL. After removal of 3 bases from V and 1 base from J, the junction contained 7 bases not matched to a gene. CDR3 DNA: TGCGCCAGCAGCCATCACACCGGGACAGGGAACACCGGGGAGCTGTTTTTT. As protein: CASSHHTGTGNTGELFF.

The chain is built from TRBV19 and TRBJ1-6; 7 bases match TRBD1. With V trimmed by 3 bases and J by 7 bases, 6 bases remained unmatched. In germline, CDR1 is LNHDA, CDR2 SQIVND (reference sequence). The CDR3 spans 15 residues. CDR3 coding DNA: TGTGCCAGTAGTATCGGGGACAGACCCAATTCACCCCTCCACTTT. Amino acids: CASSIGDRPNSPLHF. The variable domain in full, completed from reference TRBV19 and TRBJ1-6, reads DGGITQSPKYLFRKEGQNVTLSCEQNLNHDAMYWYRQDPGQGLRLIYYSQIVNDFQKGDIAEGYSVSREKKESFPLTVTSAQKNPTAFYLCASSIGDRPNSPLHFGNGTRLTVT.

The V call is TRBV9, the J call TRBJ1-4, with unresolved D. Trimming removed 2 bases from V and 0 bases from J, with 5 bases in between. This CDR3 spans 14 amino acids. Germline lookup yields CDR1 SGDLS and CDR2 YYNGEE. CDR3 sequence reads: CASSVGSTNEKLFF. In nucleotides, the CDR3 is TGTGCCAGCAGCGTCGGGTCAACTAATGAAAAACTGTTTTTT.

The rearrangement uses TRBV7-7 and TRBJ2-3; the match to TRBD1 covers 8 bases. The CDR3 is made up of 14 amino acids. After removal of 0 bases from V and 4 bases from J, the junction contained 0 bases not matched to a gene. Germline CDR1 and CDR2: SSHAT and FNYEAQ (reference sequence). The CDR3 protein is CASSLAQGADTQYF. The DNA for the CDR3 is TGTGCCAGCAGCTTAGCACAGGGGGCAGATACGCAGTATTTT.

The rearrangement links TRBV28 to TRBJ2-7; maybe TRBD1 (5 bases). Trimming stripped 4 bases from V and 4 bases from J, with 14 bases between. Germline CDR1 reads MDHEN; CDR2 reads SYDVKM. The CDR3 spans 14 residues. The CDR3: CASSSLPTVYEQYF. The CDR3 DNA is TGTGCCAGCAGTTCTTTACCGACAGTTTACGAGCAGTACTTC.

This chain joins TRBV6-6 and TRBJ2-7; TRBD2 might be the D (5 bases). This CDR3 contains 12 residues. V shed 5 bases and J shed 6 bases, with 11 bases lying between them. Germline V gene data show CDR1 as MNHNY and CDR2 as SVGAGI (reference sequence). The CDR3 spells CASSRLRGEQYF. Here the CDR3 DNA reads TGTGCCAGCAGTCGGCTCCGGGGCGAGCAGTACTTC.

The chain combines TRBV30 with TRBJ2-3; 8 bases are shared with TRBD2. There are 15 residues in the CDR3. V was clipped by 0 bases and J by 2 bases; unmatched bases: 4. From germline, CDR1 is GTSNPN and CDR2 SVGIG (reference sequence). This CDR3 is CAWSVFGGDTDTQYF. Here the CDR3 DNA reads TGTGCCTGGAGTGTATTCGGGGGGGACACAGATACGCAGTATTTT.

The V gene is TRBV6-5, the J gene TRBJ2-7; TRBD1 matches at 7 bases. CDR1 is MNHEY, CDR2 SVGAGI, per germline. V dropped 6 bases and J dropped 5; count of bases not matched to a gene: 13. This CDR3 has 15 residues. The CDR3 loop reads CASSGTAPPSHEQYF. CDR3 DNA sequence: TGTGCCAGCAGCGGGACAGCCCCTCCAAGCCACGAGCAGTACTTC.

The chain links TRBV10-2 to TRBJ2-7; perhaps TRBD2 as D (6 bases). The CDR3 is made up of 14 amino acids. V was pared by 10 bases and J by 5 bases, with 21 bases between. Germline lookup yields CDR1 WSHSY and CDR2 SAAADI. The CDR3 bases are TGCGCCACAAACGAGCCGGGACTCCGGAACGAGCAGTACTTC. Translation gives CATNEPGLRNEQYF.

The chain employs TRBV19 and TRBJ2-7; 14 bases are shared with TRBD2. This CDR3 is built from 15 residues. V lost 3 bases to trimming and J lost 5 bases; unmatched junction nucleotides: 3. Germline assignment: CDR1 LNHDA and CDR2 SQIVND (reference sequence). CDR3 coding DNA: TGTGCCAGTAGTATCGGGACTAGCGGGAGCCACGAGCAGTACTTC. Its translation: CASSIGTSGSHEQYF. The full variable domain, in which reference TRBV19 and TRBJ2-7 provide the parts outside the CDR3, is DGGITQSPKYLFRKEGQNVTLSCEQNLNHDAMYWYRQDPGQGLRLIYYSQIVNDFQKGDIAEGYSVSREKKESFPLTVTSAQKNPTAFYLCASSIGTSGSHEQYFGPGTRLTVT.

CDR3 sequence (DNA): TGCGCCAGCAGCCAATCAGGGGCTGGGGCCAACGTCCTGACTTTC. Translated, it gives CASSQSGAGANVLTF. The chain carries TRBV4-1 and TRBJ2-6; perhaps TRBD1 as D (6 bases). The germline gives CDR1 MGHRA, CDR2 YSYEKL. V shed 2 bases and J shed 2 bases, with 7 bases lying between them. The CDR3 is 15 residues long.

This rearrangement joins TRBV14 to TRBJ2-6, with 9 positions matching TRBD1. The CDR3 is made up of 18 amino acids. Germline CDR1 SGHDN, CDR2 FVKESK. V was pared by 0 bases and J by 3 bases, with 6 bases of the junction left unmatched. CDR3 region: CASSQDGRDRDGANVLTF. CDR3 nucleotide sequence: TGTGCCAGCAGCCAAGATGGGCGGGACAGGGATGGGGCCAACGTCCTGACTTTC.

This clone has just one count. The CDR3 here is CASHGGGNTEAFF. The DNA for the CDR3 is TGTGCCAGCCACGGGGGGGGAAACACTGAAGCTTTCTTT. The chain combines TRBV27 with TRBJ1-1, with D possibly TRBD1 on 5 matching bases. Trimming removed 8 bases at V and 2 bases at J, with 12 bases between. Germline V gene sequence: CDR1 MNHEY, CDR2 SMNVEV (reference sequence). There are 13 residues in the CDR3.

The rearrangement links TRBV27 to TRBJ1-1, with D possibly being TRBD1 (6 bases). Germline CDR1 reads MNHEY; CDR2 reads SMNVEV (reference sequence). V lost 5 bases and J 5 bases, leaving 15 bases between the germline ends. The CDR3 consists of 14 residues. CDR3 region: CASSRDIARTEAFF. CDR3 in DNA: TGTGCCAGCAGTCGGGACATCGCCCGAACTGAAGCTTTCTTT.